The 22 T cell receptor beta chains presented below share a single source sample, sequenced in a study of T cells in Graves' hyperthyroidism and ophthalmopathy. Authors of the study amplified TCR beta CDR3 regions from RNA transcripts. First-round RT-PCR with HTBI primers amplified the TCR CDR3 region. Each CDR3 protein is one row after TCRdb ran MiXCR on the multiplex PCR reads. In the table there are hundreds of thousands of distinct CDR3 sequences, about 15% of which are singletons. Sequencing was done on a sample of blood. The source is a man between 18 and 29 years old with Graves' ophthalmopathy.

For this clonotype: This may stem from a read error, because a much larger clone lies one nucleotide away. The J gene is TRBJ2-7, the V gene TRBV6-1; the D is unclear. This CDR3 contains 15 residues. Per the germline V gene, CDR1 is MNHNS and CDR2 is SASEGT. The CDR3 region has the DNA TGTGCCATCAGTGAGTCGCTCGACCTAGACTACGAGCAGTACTTC. Its translation is CAISESLDLDYEQYF.

This clonotype came up many times. This chain uses TRBV7-9 with TRBJ2-2; D is ambiguous. Germline lookup yields CDR1 SEHNR and CDR2 FQNEAQ (reference sequence). V shed 3 bases and J shed 5 bases, with 10 bases lying between them. The CDR3 spans 14 residues. The CDR3 sequence: CASSLLSATGELFF. CDR3 DNA sequence: TGTGCCAGCAGCTTGCTCAGCGCGACCGGGGAGCTGTTTTTT. Filled out from reference TRBV7-9 and TRBJ2-2, the complete variable domain reads DTGVSQNPRHKITKRGQNVTFRCDPISEHNRLYWYRQTLGQGPEFLTYFQNEAQLEKSRLLSDRFSAERPKGSFSTLEIQRTEQGDSAMYLCASSLLSATGELFFGEGSRLTVL.

The rearrangement links TRBV19 to TRBJ1-1; D gene uncertain. Germline V gene data show CDR1 as LNHDA and CDR2 as SQIVND (reference sequence). The CDR3 has 14 residues. Trimming removed 10 bases at V and 0 bases at J, with 15 bases between. CDR3 DNA sequence: TGTGCCACCCAAGTAGGCGGGTTGAACACTGAAGCTTTCTTT. Translated: CATQVGGLNTEAFF.

Many counts were recorded for this clonotype. At one boundary the junction diverges from the germline segment, which might be a read error. The genes are TRBV7-8 and TRBJ2-1; D ambiguous. This CDR3 is 16 amino acids long. CDR1 and CDR2 (germline): SGHVS, FQNEAQ. Here the CDR3 reads CASTLGAWNSFNEQFF. The CDR3 DNA follows: TGTGCCAGCACCCTTGGAGCGTGGAACTCCTTCAATGAGCAGTTCTTC.

This clonotype showed up just a few times. Possible read error: a much larger clone is one base away. The chain carries TRBV12-3 or TRBV12-4 and TRBJ2-7; D is undetermined. V gave up 5 bases and J gave up 0 bases, with 11 bases separating them. CDR3 size: 14 residues. CDR3 amino acids: CASSPQAASYEQYF. CDR3 nucleotides: TGTGCCAGCAGTCCACAAGCTGCCTCCTACGAGCAGTACTTC.

V is TRBV24-1 and J is TRBJ2-5; possibly TRBD1 for D (6 bases). Germline assignment: CDR1 KGHDR and CDR2 SFDVKD. V was trimmed by 9 bases and J by 2 bases, leaving 12 bases between them. The CDR3 is made up of 13 amino acids. The CDR3 coding sequence is TGTGCCACCGGGGCAGGGGTACAAGAGACCCAGTACTTC. It is translated as CATGAGVQETQYF.

V and J are TRBV20-1 and TRBJ2-3; perhaps TRBD1 as D (6 bases). V dropped 6 bases and J dropped 3 bases, with 19 bases sitting between them. CDR3 size: 15 residues. Germline V gives CDR1 DFQATT, CDR2 SNEGSKA (reference sequence). For the CDR3, the DNA is TGCAGTGCCCGACACCCCAGGGGTGGGACAGATACGCAGTATTTT. Translating gives CSARHPRGGTDTQYF.

This clonotype was recorded only once. The chain joins TRBV7-2 to TRBJ2-7, with D maybe TRBD2 (5 bases). Per germline, CDR1 SGHTA and CDR2 FQGNSA. The CDR3 extends over 14 amino acids. The V end lost 5 bases, the J end lost 0 bases, and 11 bases lay between the germline ends. The CDR3 sequence is CASSQGLFSYEQYF. In nucleotides, the CDR3 is TGTGCCAGCAGCCAAGGACTGTTCTCCTACGAGCAGTACTTC.

This chain links TRBV7-3 with TRBJ2-5, with a possible D match to TRBD1 (5 bases). The ends were cut back, 4 bases at V and 5 bases at J, with 11 bases in the middle. The CDR3 runs 13 residues. CDR1 and CDR2 (germline): SGHTA, FQGTGA. This CDR3 reads CASSSGPGETQYF. The DNA for the CDR3 is TGTGCCAGCAGCTCAGGACCAGGGGAGACCCAGTACTTC.

The rearrangement links TRBV9 to TRBJ2-1; D gene ambiguous. CDR3 length: 16 residues. The V gene lost 0 bases and the J gene lost 2 bases, with 12 bases spanning the gap. Looked up from germline, CDR1 is SGDLS and CDR2 is YYNGEE. CDR3 region: CASSVGRLVPYNEQFF. CDR3 nucleotides: TGTGCCAGCAGCGTAGGCAGGCTAGTCCCCTACAATGAGCAGTTCTTC.

This clonotype was seen repeatedly, ten times or more. The CDR3 is CASSLVGNKAFF. CDR3 DNA: TGTGCCAGCAGCTTGGTAGGGAATAAAGCTTTCTTT. The genes are TRBV5-6 and TRBJ1-1; unclear D gene. The CDR3 spans 12 residues. Trimming cost V 0 bases and J 9 bases, with 9 bases left between them. The germline V gene has CDR1 SGHDT and CDR2 YYEEEE.

This chain connects TRBV4-1 to TRBJ2-4; TRBD1 might be the D (7 bases). The CDR3 is made up of 18 amino acids. Germline assignment: CDR1 MGHRA and CDR2 YSYEKL. V lost 1 base and J 4 bases, leaving 20 bases between the germline ends. The DNA for the CDR3 is TGCGCCAGCAGCCAAGTACTCCCACCAGGGGGGATTAAAAACATTCAGTACTTC. It codes for CASSQVLPPGGIKNIQYF.

This clonotype occurred many times. The gene calls are TRBV3-1 and TRBJ2-5; 10 bases are shared with TRBD2. The CDR3 is 16 amino acids. Unmatched junction bases numbered 3, after V lost 1 base and J lost 1 base. Germline V gene data show CDR1 as LGHDT and CDR2 as YNNKEL (reference sequence). The CDR3 loop reads CASSQVTSGLQETQYF. The CDR3 nucleotides read TGTGCCAGCAGCCAAGTGACTAGCGGGCTCCAAGAGACCCAGTACTTC.

The sample holds many counts of this clonotype. The rearrangement uses TRBV11-2 and TRBJ2-7, with 7 bases matching TRBD1. The germline gives CDR1 SGHAT, CDR2 FQNNGV. The CDR3 spans 14 residues. After removal of 0 bases from V and 3 bases from J, the junction contained 2 bases not matched to a gene. The CDR3 DNA sequence: TGTGCCAGCAGCTTAGACAGGGGGAACTACGAGCAGTACTTC. Translated: CASSLDRGNYEQYF. The whole variable domain, remainder taken from reference TRBV11-2 and TRBJ2-7, is EAGVAQSPRYKIIEKRQSVAFWCNPISGHATLYWYQQILGQGPKLLIQFQNNGVVDDSQLPKDRFSAERLKGVDSTLKIQPAKLEDSAVYLCASSLDRGNYEQYFGPGTRLTVT.

This clonotype was counted between two and nine times. The rearrangement uses TRBV27 and TRBJ1-2, with D hard to call. The CDR3 loop spans 15 amino acids. Between the trimmed V and J ends, which lost 3 bases and 0 bases, there was a span of 11 bases. Germline V CDR1 and CDR2: MNHEY, SMNVEV (reference sequence). The chain's CDR3 is CASSLLAIPNYGYTF. The CDR3 region has the DNA TGTGCCAGCAGTTTGTTGGCCATCCCTAACTATGGCTACACCTTC.

This sequence joins TRBV15 and TRBJ2-1, with D hard to call. The CDR3 contains 16 residues. Trimming took 1 base from V and 0 from J, leaving 10 bases between them. In germline, CDR1 is LNHNV, CDR2 YYDKDF (reference sequence). The CDR3 is CATSRAPPPSYNEQFF. The CDR3 bases are TGTGCCACCAGCAGAGCCCCTCCCCCCTCCTACAATGAGCAGTTCTTC.

This rearrangement joins TRBV10-3 to TRBJ2-1; D unresolved. This CDR3 has 13 residues. V was shortened by 3 bases and J by 3 bases, with 6 bases between the two germline ends. Germline CDR1 is ENHRY and CDR2 is SYGVKD. The CDR3 DNA is TGTGCCATCAGTGAAGACGGCTACAATGAGCAGTTCTTC. It yields the protein CAISEDGYNEQFF.

About this clonotype: A much larger clone differs from this one at a single base, so this may be a read error. V is TRBV3-1 and J is TRBJ1-5; D is unresolved. The germline CDR1 and CDR2 sequences are LGHDT and YNNKEL (reference sequence). CDR3 size: 15 residues. V lost 0 bases and J 2 bases, leaving 8 bases between the germline ends. The CDR3 spells CASSQEEFGNQPQHF. The CDR3 DNA reads TGTGCCAGCAGCCAAGAGGAGTTTGGCAATCAGCCCCAGCATTTT.

This clonotype showed up many times. For the CDR3, the DNA is TGTGCCAGCAACCCGGGCCCAGGCTATCTCGGGCAACAGTACTTC. This translates into CASNPGPGYLGQQYF. The rearrangement joins TRBV5-8 to TRBJ2-5; no definite D call. The V and J ends lost 6 bases and 11 bases respectively, with 26 bases between them. In germline, CDR1 is SGHTS, CDR2 YDEGEE. This CDR3 comprises 15 residues. The full variable domain, in which reference TRBV5-8 and TRBJ2-5 provide the parts outside the CDR3, is EAGVTQSPTHLIKTRGQQATLRCSPISGHTSVYWYQQALGLGLQFLLWYDEGEERNRGNFPPRFSGRQFPNYSSELNVNALELEDSALYLCASNPGPGYLGQQYFGPGTRLLVL.

This clonotype has a count of ten or more. The chain employs TRBV20-1 and TRBJ2-5; 8 nucleotides agree with TRBD1. Germline lookup yields CDR1 DFQATT and CDR2 SNEGSKA (reference sequence). The V and J ends lost 3 bases and 5 bases, in that order; junction bases with no gene match: 5. CDR3 length: 13 residues. CDR3: CSARQGARETQYF. CDR3 nucleotide sequence: TGCAGTGCTAGGCAGGGGGCGCGGGAGACCCAGTACTTC.

The chain is built from TRBV11-2 and TRBJ2-1; TRBD1 or TRBD2 may be the D gene (5 bases each). The germline CDR1 and CDR2 sequences are SGHAT and FQNNGV. CDR3 size: 19 residues. With 5 bases removed from V and 9 bases from J, the gap between germline ends came to 32 bases. This CDR3 reads CASSPTGRGWEMDTGEQFF. In DNA form, the CDR3 reads TGTGCCAGCAGCCCCACGGGACGAGGCTGGGAGATGGATACTGGTGAGCAGTTCTTC.

This clonotype was found many times. The gene calls are TRBV30 and TRBJ2-3; 7 bases are a match to TRBD2. V lost 7 bases, J lost 2 bases, and 9 bases stayed unmatched. The germline CDR1 and CDR2 sequences are GTSNPN and SVGIG (reference sequence). The CDR3 is 14 amino acids. For the CDR3, the DNA is TGTGCCTATTGGGGGGAGGGGTTCACAGATACGCAGTATTTT. Its protein product is CAYWGEGFTDTQYF. Full variable domain (outside the CDR3, taken from reference TRBV30 and TRBJ2-3): SQTIHQWPATLVQPVGSPLSLECTVEGTSNPNLYWYRQAAGRGLQLLFYSVGIGQISSEVPQNLSASRPQDRQFILSSKKLLLSDSGFYLCAYWGEGFTDTQYFGPGTRLTVL.